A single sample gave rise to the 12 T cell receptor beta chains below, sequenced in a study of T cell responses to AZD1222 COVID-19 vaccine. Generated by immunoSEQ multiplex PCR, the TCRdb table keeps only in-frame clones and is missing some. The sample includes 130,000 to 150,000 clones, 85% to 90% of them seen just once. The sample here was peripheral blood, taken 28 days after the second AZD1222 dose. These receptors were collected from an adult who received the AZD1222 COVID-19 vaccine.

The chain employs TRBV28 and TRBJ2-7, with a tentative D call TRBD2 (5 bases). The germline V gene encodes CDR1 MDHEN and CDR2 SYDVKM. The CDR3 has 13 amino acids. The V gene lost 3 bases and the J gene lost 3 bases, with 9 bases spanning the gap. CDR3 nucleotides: TGTGCCAGCAGTTTCGGGCGGGTCTACGAGCAGTACTTC. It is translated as CASSFGRVYEQYF.

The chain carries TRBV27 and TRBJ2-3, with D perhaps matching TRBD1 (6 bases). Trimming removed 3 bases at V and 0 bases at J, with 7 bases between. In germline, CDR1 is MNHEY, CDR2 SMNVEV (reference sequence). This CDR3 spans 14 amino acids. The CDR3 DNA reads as TGTGCCAGCAGTTTGGGACACAGCACAGATACGCAGTATTTT. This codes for CASSLGHSTDTQYF.

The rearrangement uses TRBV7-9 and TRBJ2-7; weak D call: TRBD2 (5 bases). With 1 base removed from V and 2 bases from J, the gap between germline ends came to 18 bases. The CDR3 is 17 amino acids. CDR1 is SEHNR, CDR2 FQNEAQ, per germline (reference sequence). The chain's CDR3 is CASSLGASSLTPYEQYF. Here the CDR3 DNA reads TGTGCCAGCAGCTTAGGTGCTAGCAGCCTCACCCCCTACGAGCAGTACTTC.

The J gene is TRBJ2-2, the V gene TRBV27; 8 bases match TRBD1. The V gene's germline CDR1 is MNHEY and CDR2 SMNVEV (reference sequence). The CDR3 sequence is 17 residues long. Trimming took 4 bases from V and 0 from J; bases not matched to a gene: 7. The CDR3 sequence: CASSSLGQGTNTGELFF. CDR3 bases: TGTGCCAGCAGTTCCCTAGGACAGGGAACGAACACCGGGGAGCTGTTTTTT.

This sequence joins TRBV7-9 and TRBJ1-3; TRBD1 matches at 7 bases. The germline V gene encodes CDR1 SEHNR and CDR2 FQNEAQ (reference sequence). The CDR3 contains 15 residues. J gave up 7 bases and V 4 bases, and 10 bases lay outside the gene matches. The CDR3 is CASSSDRVLRNTIYF. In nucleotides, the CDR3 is TGTGCCAGCAGCTCCGACAGGGTTCTAAGGAACACCATATATTTT.

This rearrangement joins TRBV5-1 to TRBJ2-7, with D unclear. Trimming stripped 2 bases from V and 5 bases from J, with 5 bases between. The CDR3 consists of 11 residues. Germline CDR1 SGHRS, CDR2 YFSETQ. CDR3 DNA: TGCGCCAGCAGCTTCATGGACGAGCAGTACTTC. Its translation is CASSFMDEQYF.

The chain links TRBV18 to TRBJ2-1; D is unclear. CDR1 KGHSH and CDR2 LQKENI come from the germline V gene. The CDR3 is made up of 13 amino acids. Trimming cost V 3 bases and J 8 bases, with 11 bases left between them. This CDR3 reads CASSPPSVDEQFF. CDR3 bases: TGTGCCAGCTCACCCCCCTCGGTCGATGAGCAGTTCTTC.

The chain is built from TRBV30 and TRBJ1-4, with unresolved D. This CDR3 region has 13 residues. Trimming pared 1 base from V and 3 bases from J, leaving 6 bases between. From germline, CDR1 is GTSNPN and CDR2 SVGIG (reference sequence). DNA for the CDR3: TGTGCCTGGAGTGCGGGGTCTAATGAAAAACTGTTTTTT. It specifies CAWSAGSNEKLFF.

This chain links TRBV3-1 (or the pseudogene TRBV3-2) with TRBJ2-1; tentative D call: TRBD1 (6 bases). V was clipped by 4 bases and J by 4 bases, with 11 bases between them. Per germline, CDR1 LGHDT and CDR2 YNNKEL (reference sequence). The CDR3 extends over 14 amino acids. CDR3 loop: CASSPGQFYNEQFF. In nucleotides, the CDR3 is TGTGCCAGCAGCCCCGGACAGTTTTACAATGAGCAGTTCTTC.

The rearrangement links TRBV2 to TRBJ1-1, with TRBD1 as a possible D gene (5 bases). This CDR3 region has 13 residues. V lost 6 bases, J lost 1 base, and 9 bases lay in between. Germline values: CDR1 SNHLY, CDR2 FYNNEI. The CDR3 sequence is CASSSDTNTEAFF. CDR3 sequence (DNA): TGTGCCAGCAGCTCGGACACGAACACTGAAGCTTTCTTT.

The CDR3 reads CASSGTFSGANVLTF. The CDR3 nucleotides are TGTGCCAGCAGTGGCACCTTCTCTGGGGCCAACGTCCTGACTTTC. The rearrangement links TRBV28 to TRBJ2-6; D gene uncertain. The CDR3 covers 15 residues. Between the trimmed V and J ends, which lost 5 bases and 0 bases, there was a span of 8 bases. The germline V gene has CDR1 MDHEN and CDR2 SYDVKM.

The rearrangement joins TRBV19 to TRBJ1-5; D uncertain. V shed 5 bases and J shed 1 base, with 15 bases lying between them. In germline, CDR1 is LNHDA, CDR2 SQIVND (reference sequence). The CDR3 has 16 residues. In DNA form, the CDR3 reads TGTGCCAGTAGTTCCCGGGCCAAGGAGAGCAATCAGCCCCAGCATTTT. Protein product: CASSSRAKESNQPQHF.